The T cell receptor beta chain under discussion was sequenced for a study of blood T cell dynamics during melanoma immunotherapy. Germline V gene lookup returns CDR1 SGHAT and CDR2 FQNNGV. Trimming cost V 1 base and J 7 bases; bases outside gene matches: 11. CDR3 size: 18 residues. Documented time point: week 3, after first cycle of checkpoint inhibitor. Here immunoSEQ multiplex PCR was the method, and the copy in TCRdb shows in-frame clones only, minus some. This sample has about 16,000 clones, with approximately 88% found just once. The source was blood, collected from a patient treated with checkpoint blockade. The chain is built from TRBV11-2 and TRBJ2-1, with TRBD2 identical over 12 bases. The sequence was collected from a human donor with melanoma. CDR3 sequence reads: CASSLAPTSGGAGNEQFF. In DNA form, the CDR3 reads TGTGCCAGCAGCTTAGCCCCGACTAGCGGGGGAGCGGGGAATGAGCAGTTCTTC.